The 17 T cell receptor beta chains in this list originate from one sample, sequenced in a study of Ad26.COV2.S vaccination and SARS-CoV-2 variants. Profiling relied on immunoSEQ multiplex PCR, and the TCRdb table lists in-frame clones only, not all of them. Here the sample spans 300,000 to 400,000 clones, around 87% being singletons. Stated treatment: roughly 20 received Ad26.COV2.S at low or high dose, single or two shots; five or six received placebo; per-sample allocation not given. Material that was analyzed had been drawn on day 63 after the first vaccine or placebo injection. Sequencing was performed on peripheral blood, taken in a trial of Ad26.COV2.S vaccine versus placebo. The receptors come from a person aged 18 to 59 who received the Ad26.COV2.S COVID-19 vaccine or a placebo.

The chain recombines TRBV30 with TRBJ1-5; D is possibly TRBD1 (6 bases). V lost 4 bases, J lost 5 bases, and 12 bases lay in between. In germline, CDR1 is GTSNPN, CDR2 SVGIG (reference sequence). This CDR3 spans 13 amino acids. The CDR3, as DNA: TGTGCCTGGAATACAGGGTTCGATCAGCCCCAGCATTTT. This codes for CAWNTGFDQPQHF.

This rearrangement joins TRBV4-1 to TRBJ1-4, with D unclear. The CDR3 loop spans 19 amino acids. V lost 1 base to trimming and J lost 10 bases, with 28 bases between them. Germline values: CDR1 MGHRA, CDR2 YSYEKL. CDR3 coding DNA: TGCGCCAGCAGCCAAGGCCCCTTTGTAGCCCCGGCTCGGCGGGGAAAACTGTTTTTT. Encoded protein: CASSQGPFVAPARRGKLFF.

This clone was detected a few times. The rearrangement links TRBV12-3 or TRBV12-4 to TRBJ1-2; perhaps TRBD1 as D (6 bases). V gave up 5 bases and J gave up 6 bases, with 13 bases separating them. This CDR3 comprises 13 residues. The CDR3 coding sequence is TGTGCCAGCAGTCCATACAGGGATAATGGCTACACCTTC. Its translation is CASSPYRDNGYTF.

To note about this clone: The identical CDR3 is also encoded by other nucleotide sequences in the sample. The chain links TRBV18 to TRBJ1-1; D remains ambiguous. The length of the CDR3 is 14 residues. Trimming pared 3 bases from V and 0 bases from J, leaving 8 bases between. Germline-derived CDR1 and CDR2 are KGHSH and LQKENI. CDR3 DNA: TGTGCCAGCTCACCGGGCCGGATGAACACTGAAGCTTTCTTT. It specifies CASSPGRMNTEAFF.

The chain combines TRBV3-1 (or the pseudogene TRBV3-2) with TRBJ2-1, with D possibly called TRBD1 or TRBD2 (6 bases each). Germline lookup yields CDR1 LGHDT and CDR2 YNNKEL (reference sequence). This CDR3 contains 15 residues. Deletions cut 7 bases from V and 7 bases from J, with 20 bases between. The CDR3, as DNA: TGTGCCAGCAATTTAAAGGAGGGGGGTTGGAATGAGCAGTTCTTC. Translated: CASNLKEGGWNEQFF.

The gene calls are TRBV7-9 and TRBJ1-1; possibly TRBD1 for D (6 bases). V dropped 6 bases and J dropped 1 base, with 9 bases sitting between them. The CDR3 covers 13 residues. Germline CDR1 is SEHNR and CDR2 is FQNEAQ (reference sequence). CDR3 sequence: CASSEDRNTEAFF. CDR3 DNA sequence: TGTGCCAGCAGTGAGGACAGGAACACTGAAGCTTTCTTT.

The J gene is TRBJ2-2, the V gene TRBV5-1; either TRBD1 or TRBD2 may fit D (5 bases each). The CDR3 runs to 13 residues. From germline, CDR1 is SGHRS and CDR2 YFSETQ. Trimming took 7 bases from V and 3 from J, leaving 10 bases between them. The CDR3 nucleotides read TGCGCCAGCGGGGGTATGGACACCGGGGAGCTGTTTTTT. It yields the protein CASGGMDTGELFF.

Regarding this clone: At the DNA level, this CDR3 is encoded by other sequences in the same sample as well. J is TRBJ2-3 and V is TRBV6-4; 10 bases line up with TRBD2. V shed 3 bases and J 1 base; nucleotides not matched to a gene: 1. CDR1 and CDR2 (germline): MRHNA, SNTAGT. The CDR3 covers 15 residues. CDR3 in amino acids: CASSETSGGTDTQYF. The CDR3 DNA follows: TGTGCCAGCAGTGAAACTAGCGGGGGCACAGATACGCAGTATTTT.

The chain carries TRBV5-1 and TRBJ1-1; D gene ambiguous. The CDR3 runs 15 residues. Trimming pared 4 bases from V and 7 bases from J, leaving 20 bases between. Germline assignment: CDR1 SGHRS and CDR2 YFSETQ. CDR3 in amino acids: CASSRQDWESIEAFF. The CDR3 DNA reads as TGCGCCAGCAGCCGCCAAGATTGGGAATCCATTGAAGCTTTCTTT.

The chain links TRBV6-6 to TRBJ2-7; 7 nucleotides align to TRBD1. Germline CDR1 MNHNY, CDR2 SVGAGI (reference sequence). This CDR3 has 13 residues. V lost 5 bases to trimming and J lost 3 bases; unmatched junction nucleotides: 4. CDR3: CASSRDSLYEQYF. CDR3 nucleotide sequence: TGTGCCAGCAGTCGGGACAGTCTCTACGAGCAGTACTTC.

The chain joins TRBV5-1 to TRBJ2-7; D perhaps matches TRBD2 (5 bases). The CDR3 consists of 15 residues. V shed 4 bases and J shed 0 bases, with 14 bases lying between them. Per germline, CDR1 SGHRS and CDR2 YFSETQ. The CDR3 protein is CASSPDSGNSYEQYF. DNA of the CDR3: TGCGCCAGCAGCCCCGATTCCGGGAACTCCTACGAGCAGTACTTC. Looking up the rest from reference TRBV5-1 and TRBJ2-7 gives the full variable domain: KAGVTQTPRYLIKTRGQQVTLSCSPISGHRSVSWYQQTPGQGLQFLFEYFSETQRNKGNFPGRFSGRQFSNSRSEMNVSTLELGDSALYLCASSPDSGNSYEQYFGPGTRLTVT.

The rearrangement links TRBV7-2 to TRBJ1-5; D call uncertain. Germline-derived CDR1 and CDR2 are SGHTA and FQGNSA. CDR3 length equals 15 residues. V was shortened by 0 bases and J by 1 base, with 7 bases between the two germline ends. This CDR3 is CASSLALQSNQPQHF. The CDR3 DNA reads TGTGCCAGCAGCTTAGCCCTGCAGAGCAATCAGCCCCAGCATTTT.

The V and J genes are TRBV30 and TRBJ1-1; D might be TRBD1 (6 bases). The CDR3 runs 15 residues. V was cut by 2 bases and J by 2 bases, with 15 bases left in between. Germline V gene data show CDR1 as GTSNPN and CDR2 as SVGIG (reference sequence). This CDR3 reads CAWSIRGGINTEAFF. CDR3 bases: TGTGCCTGGAGTATCCGTGGGGGCATAAACACTGAAGCTTTCTTT.

The gene calls are TRBV9 and TRBJ2-2; D assignment may be TRBD1 or TRBD2 (5 bases each). Between the trimmed V and J ends, which lost 0 bases and 2 bases, there was a span of 14 bases. This CDR3 spans 17 amino acids. Germline loops: CDR1 SGDLS, CDR2 YYNGEE. The CDR3 nucleotides are TGTGCCAGCAGCGTAGATGGTTTGAGGGGTAACACCGGGGAGCTGTTTTTT. Its protein product is CASSVDGLRGNTGELFF. The whole variable domain, remainder taken from reference TRBV9 and TRBJ2-2, is DSGVTQTPKHLITATGQRVTLRCSPRSGDLSVYWYQQSLDQGLQFLIQYYNGEERAKGNILERFSAQQFPDLHSELNLSSLELGDSALYFCASSVDGLRGNTGELFFGEGSRLTVL.

The chain carries TRBV6-5 and TRBJ1-3; D is undetermined. Trimming took 0 bases from V and 4 from J, leaving 13 bases between them. Per the germline V gene, CDR1 is MNHEY and CDR2 is SVGAGI. The CDR3 runs to 16 residues. In DNA, the CDR3 is TGTGCCAGCAGTTACTCCCAGCGGGGAACGGGAAACACCATATATTTT. It codes for CASSYSQRGTGNTIYF.

This chain joins TRBV5-1 and TRBJ2-5, with TRBD2 identical over 7 bases. The CDR3 consists of 15 residues. J lost 3 bases, V lost 1 base, and 6 bases had no gene match. CDR1 is SGHRS and CDR2 is YFSETQ in the germline V gene. The CDR3 protein is CASSLSGTMKETQYF. Written as DNA, the CDR3 is TGCGCCAGCAGCTTGTCAGGGACTATGAAAGAGACCCAGTACTTC. The variable domain in full, completed from reference TRBV5-1 and TRBJ2-5, reads KAGVTQTPRYLIKTRGQQVTLSCSPISGHRSVSWYQQTPGQGLQFLFEYFSETQRNKGNFPGRFSGRQFSNSRSEMNVSTLELGDSALYLCASSLSGTMKETQYFGPGTRLLVL.

The V gene is TRBV19, the J gene TRBJ2-5; D ambiguous. V was trimmed by 10 bases and J by 3 bases, leaving 15 bases between them. The germline gives CDR1 LNHDA, CDR2 SQIVND (reference sequence). The CDR3 runs 13 residues. Here the CDR3 reads CATSREAKETQYF. In DNA, the CDR3 is TGTGCCACGTCAAGGGAAGCAAAAGAGACCCAGTACTTC.